A selection of T cell receptor beta chains follows, all from one sample in a study of T cells after yellow fever vaccination. TCRdb re-called the 5' RACE reads through MiXCR, storing one row per CDR3 protein. The table lists a few hundred thousand distinct CDR3 sequences, around 13% of them singletons. Material: CD4+ T cells sorted from PBMCs, obtained 45 days after the yellow fever booster vaccination. All receptors come from a young man who received the YFV17D yellow fever vaccine. CDR3s include the opening cysteine and the closing phenylalanine or tryptophan. Fields, in order: V gene, D gene, CDR3 length, clone size, J gene, CDR3 DNA, CDR3 protein. The D gene is left open where the match is weak. Some rows have no size entry. The others give once, few or many, or a class for an expanded clone.

v_gene: TRBV7-8; d_gene: TRBD1; len: 16; abundance: NA; j_gene: TRBJ2-2; CDR3nt: TGTGCCAGCAGCTCAAGGACAGGCGAGAACACCGGGGAGCTGTTTTTT; CDR3aa: CASSSRTGENTGELFF
v_gene: TRBV7-2; d_gene: NA; len: 13; abundance: few; j_gene: TRBJ2-5; CDR3nt: TGTGCCAGCATCAGGGACGGCCTGGAGACCCAGTACTTC; CDR3aa: CASIRDGLETQYF
v_gene: TRBV28; d_gene: TRBD1; len: 16; abundance: NA; j_gene: TRBJ2-7; CDR3nt: TGTGCCAGCAGGTCACCCCCGGGACAGGGAATCAACGAGCAGTACTTC; CDR3aa: CASRSPPGQGINEQYF
v_gene: TRBV5-1; d_gene: NA; len: 16; abundance: NA; j_gene: TRBJ2-1; CDR3nt: TGCGCCAGCAGCCAACAGGGTCCTGGCTCCTACAATGAGCAGTTCTTC; CDR3aa: CASSQQGPGSYNEQFF
v_gene: TRBV7-2; d_gene: NA; len: 14; abundance: few; j_gene: TRBJ2-1; CDR3nt: TGTGCCAGCAGCTCCCGACAGTCCGTCGATGAGCAGTTCTTC; CDR3aa: CASSSRQSVDEQFF
v_gene: TRBV5-6; d_gene: TRBD2; len: 12; abundance: NA; j_gene: TRBJ2-4; CDR3nt: TGTGCCAGCAGCTTAGGACTAGCGGCCATGTACTTC; CDR3aa: CASSLGLAAMYF
v_gene: TRBV29-1; d_gene: NA; len: 11; abundance: many; j_gene: TRBJ2-3; CDR3nt: TGCAGTGTTCAACACACAGATACGCAGTATTTT; CDR3aa: CSVQHTDTQYF
v_gene: TRBV5-6; d_gene: NA; len: 15; abundance: NA; j_gene: TRBJ2-1; CDR3nt: TGTGCCAGCAGCCCCACCGGGGCTCAGGGGAATGAGCAGTTCTTC; CDR3aa: CASSPTGAQGNEQFF
v_gene: TRBV5-6; d_gene: NA; len: 13; abundance: few; j_gene: TRBJ2-1; CDR3nt: TGTGCCAGCACTCGAGGTACGAATGCTGAGCAGTTCTTC; CDR3aa: CASTRGTNAEQFF
v_gene: TRBV20-1; d_gene: TRBD2; len: 15; abundance: few; j_gene: TRBJ2-1; CDR3nt: TGCAGTGCTAGAGATTTCCGGGGGGGTGACAATGAGCAGTTCTTC; CDR3aa: CSARDFRGGDNEQFF
v_gene: TRBV6-2/TRBV6-3; d_gene: NA; len: 13; abundance: NA; j_gene: TRBJ2-3; CDR3nt: TGTGCCAGCAGCAGGGGGGATTCGAATACGCAGTATTTT; CDR3aa: CASSRGDSNTQYF
v_gene: TRBV20-1; d_gene: TRBD2; len: 14; abundance: many; j_gene: TRBJ2-7; CDR3nt: TGCAGTGCAGCGGGACTAGCGGGGGCCTACGAGCAGTACTTC; CDR3aa: CSAAGLAGAYEQYF
v_gene: TRBV29-1; d_gene: TRBD1; len: 13; abundance: few; j_gene: TRBJ2-7; CDR3nt: TGCAGCGCACTCAGGGACAGGGGCTACGAGCAGTACTTC; CDR3aa: CSALRDRGYEQYF
v_gene: TRBV3-1; d_gene: NA; len: 15; abundance: few; j_gene: TRBJ2-5; CDR3nt: TGTGCCAGCAGGCGCGGGGGCAGCCCCCAAGAGACCCAGTACTTC; CDR3aa: CASRRGGSPQETQYF
v_gene: TRBV18; d_gene: NA; len: 17; abundance: few; j_gene: TRBJ2-2; CDR3nt: TGTGCCAGCTCACCCTACCAGGGGCAAGCGAACACCGGGGAGCTGTTTTTT; CDR3aa: CASSPYQGQANTGELFF
v_gene: TRBV20-1; d_gene: NA; len: 14; abundance: few; j_gene: TRBJ2-1; CDR3nt: TGCAGTGCGACGGGACTGAGTCGCTACAATGAGCAGTTCTTC; CDR3aa: CSATGLSRYNEQFF
v_gene: TRBV19; d_gene: NA; len: 14; abundance: few; j_gene: TRBJ1-1; CDR3nt: TGTGCCAGTAGTTCTGGGATTTTGAACACTGAAGCTTTCTTT; CDR3aa: CASSSGILNTEAFF
v_gene: TRBV6-2/TRBV6-3; d_gene: NA; len: 14; abundance: few; j_gene: TRBJ2-1; CDR3nt: TGTGCCAGCGGGGCGGGACTTAACTACAATGAGCAGTTCTTC; CDR3aa: CASGAGLNYNEQFF
v_gene: TRBV15; d_gene: TRBD1; len: 15; abundance: NA; j_gene: TRBJ2-4; CDR3nt: TGTGCCACCAGCAGAATCGGACAGGTCCAAAACATTCAGTACTTC; CDR3aa: CATSRIGQVQNIQYF
v_gene: TRBV20-1; d_gene: TRBD1; len: 14; abundance: few; j_gene: TRBJ2-3; CDR3nt: TGCAGTGCGCCAGGGACAGGGGGGTTGGATACGCAGTATTTT; CDR3aa: CSAPGTGGLDTQYF
v_gene: TRBV10-3; d_gene: NA; len: 15; abundance: NA; j_gene: TRBJ2-3; CDR3nt: TGTGCCATCAGTGAGTCCGACTTGTTCACAGATACGCAGTATTTT; CDR3aa: CAISESDLFTDTQYF
v_gene: TRBV7-2; d_gene: TRBD2; len: 15; abundance: few; j_gene: TRBJ2-7; CDR3nt: TGTGCCAGCAGCTTGACTAGCGGGAGTACGACCGAGCAGTACTTC; CDR3aa: CASSLTSGSTTEQYF
v_gene: TRBV7-6; d_gene: NA; len: 15; abundance: many; j_gene: TRBJ2-1; CDR3nt: TGTGCCAGCAGCCGAAGCGGGTTTCCCTACAATGAGCAGTTCTTC; CDR3aa: CASSRSGFPYNEQFF
v_gene: TRBV19; d_gene: TRBD1; len: 11; abundance: few; j_gene: TRBJ1-1; CDR3nt: TGTGCCAGTAGTCAGACAGGGAGGGCTTTCTTT; CDR3aa: CASSQTGRAFF
v_gene: TRBV5-1; d_gene: TRBD1; len: 15; abundance: NA; j_gene: TRBJ2-1; CDR3nt: TGCGCCAGCAGCTTTACAGGGGGTACATACAATGAGCAGTTCTTC; CDR3aa: CASSFTGGTYNEQFF
v_gene: TRBV2; d_gene: NA; len: 14; abundance: NA; j_gene: TRBJ1-2; CDR3nt: TGTGCCAGCAGTGAAGCAACGGTGAGCTATGGCTACACCTTC; CDR3aa: CASSEATVSYGYTF
v_gene: TRBV7-9; d_gene: NA; len: 12; abundance: few; j_gene: TRBJ2-3; CDR3nt: TGTGCCAGCAGCAGAATGTTGGATACGCAGTATTTT; CDR3aa: CASSRMLDTQYF
v_gene: TRBV20-1; d_gene: NA; len: 15; abundance: many; j_gene: TRBJ2-3; CDR3nt: TGCAGTGCTAACCCCGCGGGACCTTCCTCCGGTACGCAGTATTTT; CDR3aa: CSANPAGPSSGTQYF
v_gene: TRBV7-3; d_gene: NA; len: 16; abundance: few; j_gene: TRBJ2-3; CDR3nt: TGTGCCAGCAGTTTCACCCCCCGGGGGACCGGAGATACGCAGTATTTT; CDR3aa: CASSFTPRGTGDTQYF
v_gene: TRBV28; d_gene: NA; len: 15; abundance: NA; j_gene: TRBJ2-1; CDR3nt: TGTGCCAGCACCTCGGTGGGGGGTACCTACAATGAGCAGTTCTTC; CDR3aa: CASTSVGGTYNEQFF
v_gene: TRBV12-3/TRBV12-4; d_gene: TRBD2; len: 18; abundance: many; j_gene: TRBJ2-1; CDR3nt: TGTGCCAGCAGTTTATCCTCGGGACTAGCGGGAGGGAGGAATGAGCAGTTCTTC; CDR3aa: CASSLSSGLAGGRNEQFF
v_gene: TRBV5-1; d_gene: NA; len: 14; abundance: NA; j_gene: TRBJ2-1; CDR3nt: TGCGCCAGCAGTCTGGCCGACTCTCAAGAGACCCAGTTCTTC; CDR3aa: CASSLADSQETQFF
v_gene: TRBV5-8; d_gene: TRBD2; len: 17; abundance: few; j_gene: TRBJ2-7; CDR3nt: TGTGCCAGCAGGTTTCGGGCTAGCGGGAGGGCCCAGGACGAGCAGTACTTC; CDR3aa: CASRFRASGRAQDEQYF
v_gene: TRBV7-2; d_gene: NA; len: 14; abundance: NA; j_gene: TRBJ2-7; CDR3nt: TGTGCCAGCAGCTTAACCCCCAGCAAGTACGAGCAGTACTTC; CDR3aa: CASSLTPSKYEQYF
v_gene: TRBV3-1; d_gene: NA; len: 14; abundance: NA; j_gene: TRBJ1-2; CDR3nt: TGTGCCAGCAGCCAAGTAGACAGGTCTTCTGGCTACACCTTC; CDR3aa: CASSQVDRSSGYTF
v_gene: TRBV5-6; d_gene: NA; len: 15; abundance: NA; j_gene: TRBJ1-1; CDR3nt: TGTGCCAGCAGCTCTCCCCCTTACATAGACACTGAAGCTTTCTTT; CDR3aa: CASSSPPYIDTEAFF
v_gene: TRBV11-2; d_gene: NA; len: 18; abundance: few; j_gene: TRBJ2-6; CDR3nt: TGTGCCAGCAGCTCGGTCAGGGGCCCAAGCTCTGGGGCCAACGTCCTGACTTTC; CDR3aa: CASSSVRGPSSGANVLTF
v_gene: TRBV2; d_gene: NA; len: 11; abundance: many; j_gene: TRBJ2-7; CDR3nt: TGTGCCAGCAGTCCTCTCGGCGAGCAGTACTTC; CDR3aa: CASSPLGEQYF